This TCR beta chain was sequenced during a study of T-cell reconstitution after alpha-beta-depleted transplantation in children. This clonotype occurred a few times. It was with unique molecular identifiers that the TCRbeta library was prepared. One entry per CDR3 protein, called by TCRdb with MiXCR from the PCR reads. In the table there are about 340,000 distinct CDR3 sequences, less than 15% of which are singletons. This specimen was PBMCs, taken from the stem cell graft. This clonotype was obtained from a human donor who donated a stem cell graft to a child with Fanconi anemia.

This CDR3 reads CASNSAHFSGANVLTF. The CDR3 DNA reads TGTGCCAGCAACTCGGCACACTTCTCTGGGGCCAACGTCCTGACTTTC. V is TRBV7-9 and J is TRBJ2-6; D gene uncertain. Germline V gene lookup returns CDR1 SEHNR and CDR2 FQNEAQ (reference sequence). This CDR3 region has 16 residues. The V gene lost 7 bases and the J gene lost 0 bases, with 13 bases spanning the gap.